This is a list of T cell receptor beta chains from one sample in a study of T-cell memory formation after mild COVID-19. In TCRdb, the 5' RACE reads were re-called with MiXCR into one record per CDR3 protein. The table shows roughly 480,000 distinct CDR3 sequences, with roughly 25% occurring only once. Sequencing was performed on PBMCs or a T cell subset sorted from them (not recorded which). These receptors originate from an adult woman who had mild COVID-19 (a few samples of this study predate the infection). Cell type and time point are not known. Both conserved end residues are part of each CDR3. D genes are given only for firm matches. Size is omitted from some rows. Given values are once, few, many or a class for expanded clones.

CDR3aa,CDR3nt,abundance,j_gene,d_gene,v_gene
CASSPQLPSGRGSSYEQYF,TGCGCCAGCAGTCCTCAATTACCCAGCGGGAGGGGAAGCTCCTACGAGCAGTACTTC,NA,TRBJ2-7,TRBD2,TRBV23-1
CSVARDTLNYGYTF,TGCAGCGTTGCTCGGGACACATTGAACTATGGCTACACCTTC,NA,TRBJ1-2,NA,TRBV29-1
CAWSTRDRGYEQYF,TGTGCCTGGAGTACGCGGGACAGGGGGTACGAGCAGTACTTC,many,TRBJ2-7,TRBD1,TRBV30
CASSLALEGSQYF,TGTGCCAGCAGCTTAGCCCTTGAGGGGTCCCAGTACTTC,NA,TRBJ2-5,NA,TRBV13
CASSVAASGSGSDTQYF,TGTGCCAGCAGCGTAGCGGCTAGCGGGAGTGGGTCAGATACGCAGTATTTT,NA,TRBJ2-3,TRBD2,TRBV9
CSARDYSQFF,TGCAGTGCGAGGGACTACTCGCAGTTCTTC,few,TRBJ2-1,TRBD2,TRBV20-1
CSTRTSGAYEQYF,TGCAGCACAAGGACTAGCGGGGCCTACGAGCAGTACTTC,NA,TRBJ2-7,TRBD2,TRBV29-1
CASSVTSSYEQYF,TGTGCCAGCAGTGTGACTAGCTCCTACGAGCAGTACTTC,NA,TRBJ2-7,NA,TRBV12-3/TRBV12-4
CASSYSIIAGRDEAFF,TGTGCCAGCAGTTACTCGATAATCGCAGGGAGGGATGAAGCTTTCTTT,NA,TRBJ1-1,NA,TRBV6-5
CASSLGSGTYTQYF,TGCGCCAGCAGCTTAGGGTCAGGCACATATACGCAGTATTTT,NA,TRBJ2-3,NA,TRBV5-1
CASSPRTSANTGELFF,TGTGCCAGCAGTCCCCGGACTAGTGCGAACACCGGGGAGCTGTTTTTT,NA,TRBJ2-2,TRBD2,TRBV6-5
CASSYSTGAYEQYF,TGTGCCAGCAGCTATTCGACAGGGGCCTACGAGCAGTACTTC,few,TRBJ2-7,TRBD1,TRBV6-6
CASSSRDTGGLSPQHF,TGTGCCAGCAGTTCCCGGGACACCGGGGGCCTTTCACCCCAGCATTTT,NA,TRBJ1-5,NA,TRBV6-5
CASSSRRAGAYEQYF,TGTGCCAGCAGCTCTCGTAGGGCGGGAGCCTACGAGCAGTACTTC,many,TRBJ2-7,TRBD2,TRBV7-9
CASSVGLADPYNEQFF,TGTGCCAGCAGCGTAGGGCTAGCGGACCCTTACAATGAGCAGTTCTTC,NA,TRBJ2-1,TRBD2,TRBV9
CASSTGGLITGELFF,TGTGCCAGCAGCACAGGGGGGCTCATCACCGGGGAGCTGTTTTTT,many,TRBJ2-2,TRBD1,TRBV11-2
CASSFGTGVGEQYF,TGCGCCAGCAGTTTCGGGACAGGGGTGGGCGAGCAGTACTTC,few,TRBJ2-7,TRBD1,TRBV5-1
CASSPPGGRETQYF,TGTGCCAGCAGTCCCCCTGGGGGGCGGGAGACCCAGTACTTC,few,TRBJ2-5,NA,TRBV12-3/TRBV12-4
CASKLGRVGSYNEQFF,TGTGCCAGCAAGTTAGGGAGGGTGGGCTCCTACAATGAGCAGTTCTTC,NA,TRBJ2-1,TRBD2,TRBV12-3/TRBV12-4
CASSATPGGRSPLHF,TGTGCCAGCAGCGCAACCCCAGGGGGTAGGTCACCCCTCCACTTT,NA,TRBJ1-6,TRBD1,TRBV5-6
CASSLEGQVAFF,TGTGCCAGCAGCTTAGAGGGACAAGTAGCTTTCTTT,few,TRBJ1-1,NA,TRBV11-3
CASSDGTATYEQYF,TGTGCCAGCAGTGATGGAACAGCTACCTACGAGCAGTACTTC,few,TRBJ2-7,NA,TRBV2
CAHPGRNLNTGELFF,TGTGCCCATCCTGGGCGAAATCTGAACACCGGGGAGCTGTTTTTT,many,TRBJ2-2,NA,TRBV30
CASSSVQGTAFF,TGTGCCAGCAGTTCGGTACAGGGGACGGCTTTCTTT,few,TRBJ1-1,TRBD1,TRBV12-3/TRBV12-4
CASSLAAGSPYEQYF,TGTGCCAGCAGCTTAGCAGCGGGGTCTCCCTACGAGCAGTACTTC,many,TRBJ2-7,TRBD2,TRBV7-2
CASSLLPGNQETQYF,TGTGCCAGCAGCTTATTGCCGGGAAACCAAGAGACCCAGTACTTC,NA,TRBJ2-5,NA,TRBV7-3
CASSQEGHPAHEQFF,TGCGCCAGCAGCCAAGAGGGACACCCCGCTCATGAGCAGTTCTTC,NA,TRBJ2-1,NA,TRBV4-1
CASYPKVVSSYQNTEAFF,TGTGCCAGTTACCCGAAAGTGGTCTCGTCCTATCAAAACACTGAAGCTTTCTTT,NA,TRBJ1-1,NA,TRBV19
CASSSNWGRVGADTQYF,TGTGCCAGCAGCTCCAACTGGGGTCGGGTGGGGGCAGATACGCAGTATTTT,NA,TRBJ2-3,NA,TRBV7-6
CASRPWTSQLGETQYF,TGCGCCAGCAGACCGTGGACTAGCCAATTGGGAGAGACCCAGTACTTC,NA,TRBJ2-5,TRBD2,TRBV5-1
CASIPGQGWTEAFF,TGTGCCAGCATCCCTGGACAGGGCTGGACTGAAGCTTTCTTT,NA,TRBJ1-1,TRBD1,TRBV7-9
CASSPRAGGPGNEQFF,TGTGCCAGCAGCCCCCGAGCGGGAGGGCCCGGCAATGAGCAGTTCTTC,few,TRBJ2-1,TRBD2,TRBV7-3
CAWERRNEQFF,TGTGCCTGGGAACGTAGGAATGAGCAGTTCTTC,NA,TRBJ2-1,NA,TRBV30
CASSFWSGQGSIGDYGYTF,TGTGCCAGCAGTTTTTGGTCGGGACAGGGTTCCATCGGGGACTATGGCTACACCTTC,few,TRBJ1-2,TRBD1,TRBV12-3/TRBV12-4
CASSLRTSGRPTYAREQYF,TGTGCCAGCAGCTTGAGGACTAGCGGGCGCCCTACCTATGCCAGGGAGCAGTACTTC,NA,TRBJ2-7,TRBD2,TRBV5-4
CASSYYGVVDTQYF,TGTGCCAGCAGTTACTATGGGGTAGTCGATACGCAGTATTTT,NA,TRBJ2-3,NA,TRBV6-5
CASSRGGATSSYEQYF,TGTGCCAGCAGCCGGGGGGGCGCAACAAGCTCCTACGAGCAGTACTTC,NA,TRBJ2-7,TRBD2,TRBV7-3
CASRDTRGSTDTQYF,TGTGCCAGCAGGGATACGCGGGGCAGCACAGATACGCAGTATTTT,NA,TRBJ2-3,NA,TRBV25-1
CASSVAGSGDYNEQFF,TGTGCCAGCAGCGTAGCGGGTAGCGGGGATTACAATGAGCAGTTCTTC,few,TRBJ2-1,TRBD2,TRBV9
CSVEVSGSQTGELFF,TGCAGCGTTGAAGTAAGCGGGAGTCAAACCGGGGAGCTGTTTTTT,NA,TRBJ2-2,TRBD2,TRBV29-1
CASSTYEGGYGYTF,TGTGCCAGCAGTACCTATGAAGGGGGCTATGGCTACACCTTC,NA,TRBJ1-2,NA,TRBV6-5
CASSQGGAAGTGDGYTF,TGTGCCAGCAGCCAAGGCGGAGCCGCCGGGACTGGCGATGGCTACACCTTC,NA,TRBJ1-2,NA,TRBV3-1
CASSPVGRVVTGELFF,TGCGCCAGCAGCCCGGTTGGCCGGGTCGTCACCGGGGAGCTGTTTTTT,NA,TRBJ2-2,NA,TRBV4-1
CASGLQTNTEAFF,TGTGCTAGTGGTTTGCAGACGAACACTGAAGCTTTCTTT,NA,TRBJ1-1,NA,TRBV12-5
CASSFGTSGRALAVEQFF,TGTGCCAGCAGCTTCGGGACTAGCGGGAGGGCCCTCGCGGTTGAGCAGTTCTTC,few,TRBJ2-1,TRBD2,TRBV7-2
CASPEGGRGHTEAFF,TGTGCCAGCCCCGAAGGGGGCAGGGGGCATACTGAAGCTTTCTTT,few,TRBJ1-1,TRBD1,TRBV5-8
CASGHQIPGELFF,TGTGCCAGCGGCCACCAGATACCCGGGGAGCTGTTTTTT,many,TRBJ2-2,NA,TRBV2
CSANPPSSNQPQHF,TGCAGTGCTAACCCCCCATCCAGCAATCAGCCCCAGCATTTT,few,TRBJ1-5,NA,TRBV20-1
CASGQSRANTGELFF,TGTGCCAGCGGACAAAGCAGGGCGAACACCGGGGAGCTGTTTTTT,NA,TRBJ2-2,NA,TRBV6-5
CASSQLAETYNEQFF,TGTGCCAGCAGCCAATTAGCGGAAACCTACAATGAGCAGTTCTTC,NA,TRBJ2-1,NA,TRBV4-2
CAWRRGGYNEQFF,TGTGCCTGGAGGAGAGGGGGTTACAATGAGCAGTTCTTC,few,TRBJ2-1,NA,TRBV30
CASSPAVRNTEAFF,TGCGCCAGCAGCCCTGCGGTGAGAAACACTGAAGCTTTCTTT,NA,TRBJ1-1,NA,TRBV5-1
CASTPDPPGNKFF,TGTGCCAGCACACCAGACCCCCCGGGGAATAAGTTCTTC,few,TRBJ2-1,NA,TRBV12-3/TRBV12-4
CASNQLASTDTQYF,TGTGCCAGTAACCAACTAGCGAGCACAGATACGCAGTATTTT,NA,TRBJ2-3,TRBD2,TRBV2